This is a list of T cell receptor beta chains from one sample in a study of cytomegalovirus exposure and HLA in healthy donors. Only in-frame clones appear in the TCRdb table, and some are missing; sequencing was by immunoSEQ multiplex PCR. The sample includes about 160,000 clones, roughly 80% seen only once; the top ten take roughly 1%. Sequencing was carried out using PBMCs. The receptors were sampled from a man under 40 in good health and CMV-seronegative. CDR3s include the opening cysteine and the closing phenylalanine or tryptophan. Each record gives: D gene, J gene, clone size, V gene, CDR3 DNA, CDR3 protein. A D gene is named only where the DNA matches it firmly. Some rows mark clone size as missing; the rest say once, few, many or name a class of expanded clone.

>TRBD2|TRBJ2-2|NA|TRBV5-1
TGCGCCAGCAGCGTTATGGGGAGGGGCACCGGGGAGCTGTTTTTT
CASSVMGRGTGELFF
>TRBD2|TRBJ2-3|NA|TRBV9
TGTGCCAGCAGCGTAGTTCCCCGGACTAGCGGTAGGGATACGCAGTATTTT
CASSVVPRTSGRDTQYF
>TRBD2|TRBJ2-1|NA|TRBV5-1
TGCGCCAGCAGACCGACTAGCGGGGGGCTCTCCTACAATGAGCAGTTCTTC
CASRPTSGGLSYNEQFF
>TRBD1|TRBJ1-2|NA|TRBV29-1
TGCAGCGTCGCACCTTCCAGGGGGTTCTATGGCTACACCTTC
CSVAPSRGFYGYTF
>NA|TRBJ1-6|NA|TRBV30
TGTGCCTGGAGTGTATACGGGGGTAATTCACCCCTCCACTTT
CAWSVYGGNSPLHF
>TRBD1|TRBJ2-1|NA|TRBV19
TGTGCCAGCAAGACAGGGAAGTCCAATGAGCAGTTCTTC
CASKTGKSNEQFF
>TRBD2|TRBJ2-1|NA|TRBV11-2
TGTGCCAGCAGCCATCGCCTAGCGGGAGAAAGCTCCTACAATGAGCAGTTCTTC
CASSHRLAGESSYNEQFF
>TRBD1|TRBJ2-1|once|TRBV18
TGTGCCAGCTCACCATTGAGGGGCCAGGGGGCGCCCAGCTCCTACAATGAGCAGTTCTTC
CASSPLRGQGAPSSYNEQFF
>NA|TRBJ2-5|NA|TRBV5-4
TGTGCCAGCAGCTTCGGGCGGGACGGAGAGACCCAGTACTTC
CASSFGRDGETQYF
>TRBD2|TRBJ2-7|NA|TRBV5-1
TGCGCCACCAAGTTTTCGGGGGGAGTCTACGAGCAGTACTTC
CATKFSGGVYEQYF
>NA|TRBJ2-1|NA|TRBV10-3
TGTGCCATCAGACCGACTAGTGGGTCCTACAATGAGCAGTTCTTC
CAIRPTSGSYNEQFF
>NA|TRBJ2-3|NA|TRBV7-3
TGTGCCAGCAGCCCAGATTCAGATACGCAGTATTTT
CASSPDSDTQYF
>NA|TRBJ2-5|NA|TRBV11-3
TGTGCCAGCAGCCTGCAGGGTGTAGAGACCCAGTACTTC
CASSLQGVETQYF
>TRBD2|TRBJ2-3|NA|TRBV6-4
TGTGCCAGCAGCACCGGGACTAGCGGGGATACGCAGTATTTT
CASSTGTSGDTQYF
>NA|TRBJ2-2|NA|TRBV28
TGTGCCAGCAGTTTTCCGGGAGCGAACACCGGGGAGCTGTTTTTT
CASSFPGANTGELFF
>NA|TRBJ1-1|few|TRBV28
TGTGCCAGCAGTTTAAGGGGGGGGACCGCGAACACTGAAGCTTTCTTT
CASSLRGGTANTEAFF
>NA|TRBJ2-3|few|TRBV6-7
TGTGCCAGGATGTTCATCGCCCAGCCGGGACACCTAGGTTCAGATACGCAGTATTTT
CARMFIAQPGHLGSDTQYF
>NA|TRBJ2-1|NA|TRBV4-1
TGCGCCAGCAGCCAAGATAACTTCAGGGATGAGCAGTTCTTC
CASSQDNFRDEQFF
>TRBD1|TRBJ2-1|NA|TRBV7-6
TGTGCCAGCAGCTTACTGGGACAGGGAGGAGGTGAGCAGTTCTTC
CASSLLGQGGGEQFF
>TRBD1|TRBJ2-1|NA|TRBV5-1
TGCGCCAGCAGCGTACAGGGGGGCTACAATGAGCAGTTCTTC
CASSVQGGYNEQFF
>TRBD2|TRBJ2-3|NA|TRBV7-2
TGTGCCAGCAGCCCCTACGGGACTAGTGCCACAGATACGCAGTATTTT
CASSPYGTSATDTQYF
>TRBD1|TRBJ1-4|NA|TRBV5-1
TGCGCCAGCAGCTTGACAGGGGAAGAAAAACTGTTTTTT
CASSLTGEEKLFF
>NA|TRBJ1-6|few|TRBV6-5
TGTGCCAGCAGTTACGAGCTGAATTCACCCCTCCACTTT
CASSYELNSPLHF
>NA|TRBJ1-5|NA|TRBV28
TGTGCCAGCAGTTCCCCAAGTGCGAGGGGAGGGCAGCCCCAGCATTTT
CASSSPSARGGQPQHF